The text below deals with one TCR beta chain. Its target is unknown. This specimen comes from a study of cytomegalovirus exposure and HLA in healthy donors. For the study at large: In a previous analysis, 100 million to 140 million unique TCR beta sequences were found from 170 million or so T cells. Study-wide results and limits: TRBV6-2, TRBV6-3 and other indistinguishable V segments were excluded. Among TCR sequences, most were rare, though some public TCRs appeared in many donors. Immune exposure information available was restricted to CMV serostatus.

V was trimmed by 10 bases and J by 3 bases, leaving 18 bases between them. This CDR3 is built from 14 residues. Germline V gene sequence: CDR1 MNHEY, CDR2 SVGAGI. Primers for the PCR totalled 60 Vbeta and 13 Jbeta. Profiling relied on immunoSEQ multiplex PCR, and the TCRdb table lists in-frame clones only, not all of them. The sample includes around 210,000 clones. The sequence derives from a woman in her twenties or thirties in good health and CMV-seropositive. Sample: PBMCs. This chain uses TRBV6-5 with TRBJ2-5; D perhaps matches TRBD1 (5 bases). CDR3 protein: CATEDNYSKETQYF. DNA of the CDR3: TGTGCCACAGAGGACAACTACTCGAAAGAGACCCAGTACTTC.